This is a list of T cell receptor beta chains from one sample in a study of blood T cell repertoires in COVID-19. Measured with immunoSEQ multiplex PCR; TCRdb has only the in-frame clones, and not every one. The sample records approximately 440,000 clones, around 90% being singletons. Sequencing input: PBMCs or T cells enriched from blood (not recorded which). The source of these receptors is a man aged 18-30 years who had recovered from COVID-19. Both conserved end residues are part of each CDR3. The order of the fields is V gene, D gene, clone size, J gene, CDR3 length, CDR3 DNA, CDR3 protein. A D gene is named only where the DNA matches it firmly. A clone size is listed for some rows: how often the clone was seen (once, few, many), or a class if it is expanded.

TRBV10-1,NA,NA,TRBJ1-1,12,TGCGCCAGCAGCGGACATTTCACTGAAGCTTTCTTT,CASSGHFTEAFF
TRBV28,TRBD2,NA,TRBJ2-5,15,TGTGCCAGCAGTTTAGAGGGGTCGGCCGTCGGACTAGCGCACTTC,CASSLEGSAVGLAHF
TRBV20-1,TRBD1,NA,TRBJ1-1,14,TGCAGTGCTAGTGGGGACAGCCGGAACACTGAAGCTTTCTTT,CSASGDSRNTEAFF
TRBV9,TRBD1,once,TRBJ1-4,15,TGTGCCAGCAGCGTAGGTGGGACAGGGGTTGAAAAACTGTTTTTT,CASSVGGTGVEKLFF
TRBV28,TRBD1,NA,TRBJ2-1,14,TGTGCCAGCAGTGGCGGGACAGGGGTGGGAGAGCAGTTCTTC,CASSGGTGVGEQFF
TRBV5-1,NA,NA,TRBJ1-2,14,TGCGCCAGCAGCTTGGATCTGGACAGCTCTGGCTACACCTTC,CASSLDLDSSGYTF
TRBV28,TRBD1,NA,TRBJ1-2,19,TGTGCCAGCAGCGAATTAGAACCGGGACAGGGGGCGCGCGGCTATGGCTACACCTTC,CASSELEPGQGARGYGYTF
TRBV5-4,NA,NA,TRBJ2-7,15,TGTGCCAGCAGCCCCCCCGGGAGTGGGGTCTACGAGCAGTACTTC,CASSPPGSGVYEQYF
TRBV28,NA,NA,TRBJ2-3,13,TGTGCCAGCAGCGCCGCGGGCACAGATACGCAGTATTTT,CASSAAGTDTQYF
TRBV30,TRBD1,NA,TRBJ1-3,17,TGTGCCTGGAGCGGAACCCGGACAGGACTCTCTGGAAACACCATATATTTT,CAWSGTRTGLSGNTIYF
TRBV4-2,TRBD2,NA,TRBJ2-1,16,TGTGCCAGCAGCCAAGATAGGGCTAGCGGTTACAATGAGCAGTTCTTC,CASSQDRASGYNEQFF
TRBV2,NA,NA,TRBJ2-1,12,TGTGCCAGCACCAACTCCTACAATGAGCAGTTCTTC,CASTNSYNEQFF
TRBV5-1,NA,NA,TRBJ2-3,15,TGCGCCAGCAGCCGGTACAGCCCACCCACAGATACGCAGTATTTT,CASSRYSPPTDTQYF
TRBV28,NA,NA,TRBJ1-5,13,TGTGCCAGCGTGAGGGAATTTCATCAGCCCCAGCATTTT,CASVREFHQPQHF
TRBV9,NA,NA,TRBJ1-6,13,TGTGCCAGCAGCCCCCGACTGGAATCACCCCTCCACTTT,CASSPRLESPLHF
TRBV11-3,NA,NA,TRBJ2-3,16,TGTGCCAGCAGCTTCAGGCCCGGGAAGGCGGGAGATACGCAGTATTTT,CASSFRPGKAGDTQYF
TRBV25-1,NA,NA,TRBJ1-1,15,TGTGCCAGCAGTGAATCTGCAGGGGCTAACACTGAAGCTTTCTTT,CASSESAGANTEAFF
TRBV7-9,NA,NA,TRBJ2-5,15,TGTGCCAGCACCCTAGCGGACAGGGCTGGAGAGACCCAGTACTTC,CASTLADRAGETQYF
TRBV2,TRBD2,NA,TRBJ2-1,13,TGTGCCAGCACGCGGGAGGGCCCCAATGAGCAGTTCTTC,CASTREGPNEQFF
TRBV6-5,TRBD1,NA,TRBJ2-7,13,TGTGCCAGCAGTTCAACCCCAGGGGGTGAGCAGTACTTC,CASSSTPGGEQYF
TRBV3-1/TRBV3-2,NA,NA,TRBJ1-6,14,TGTGCCAGCAGCCAGCAGGAATATAATTCACCCCTCCACTTT,CASSQQEYNSPLHF
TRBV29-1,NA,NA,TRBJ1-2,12,TGCAGCGCACCGAAGGGGGACTATGGCTACACCTTC,CSAPKGDYGYTF
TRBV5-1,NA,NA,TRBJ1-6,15,TGCGCCAGCAGCGTCCGGGACACCCTCAATTCACCCCTCCACTTT,CASSVRDTLNSPLHF
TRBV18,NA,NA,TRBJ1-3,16,TGTGCCAGCTCACCACGTCAGTTATCCTCTGGAAACACCATATATTTT,CASSPRQLSSGNTIYF
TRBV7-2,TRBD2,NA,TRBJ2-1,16,TGTGCCAGCAGAAAAGGGGCTAGCGGGAGGGCCATTGAGCAGTTCTTC,CASRKGASGRAIEQFF
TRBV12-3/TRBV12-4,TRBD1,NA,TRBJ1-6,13,TGTGCCAGCAGCGACAGGGGTAATTCACCCCTCCACTTT,CASSDRGNSPLHF
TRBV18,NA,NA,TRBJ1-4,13,TGTGCCAGCTCACTAATGGCAAAGGAAAAACTGTTTTTT,CASSLMAKEKLFF
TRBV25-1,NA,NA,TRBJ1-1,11,TGTGCCAGCAGGGGAGCCACTGAAGCTTTCTTT,CASRGATEAFF
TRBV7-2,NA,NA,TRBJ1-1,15,TGTGCCAGCAGCTTAGCCGGCAACTACTACACTGAAGCTTTCTTT,CASSLAGNYYTEAFF
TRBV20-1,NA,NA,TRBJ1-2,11,TGCAGTGCTTCAGCGATCTATGGCTACACCTTC,CSASAIYGYTF
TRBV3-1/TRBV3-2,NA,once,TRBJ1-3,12,TGTGCCAGCAGCCAAGATCCGAACACCATATATTTT,CASSQDPNTIYF
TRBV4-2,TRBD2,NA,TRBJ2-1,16,TGTGCCAGCAGCCAGAGACTAGCGGGAGAACTCAATGAGCAGTTCTTC,CASSQRLAGELNEQFF
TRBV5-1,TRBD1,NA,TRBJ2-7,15,TGCGCCAGCAGCTCGTTAGGACAGGGGCCCCACGAGCAGTACTTC,CASSSLGQGPHEQYF
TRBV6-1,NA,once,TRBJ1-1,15,TGTGCCAGCAGTGAAGCCCGGGGTGGGAACACTGAAGCTTTCTTT,CASSEARGGNTEAFF
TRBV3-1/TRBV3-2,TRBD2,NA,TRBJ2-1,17,TGTGCCAGCAGCCAAGGCCGAGGCGGGGGGGCTTTCAATGAGCAGTTCTTC,CASSQGRGGGAFNEQFF
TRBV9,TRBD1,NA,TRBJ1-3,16,TGTGCCAGCAGCGTAGGGCAGGGGGCGAATGGAAACACCATATATTTT,CASSVGQGANGNTIYF
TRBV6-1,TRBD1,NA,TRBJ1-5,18,TGTGCCAGCAGTGAATCGGAGCAGGGGGCAGGAAGCAATCAGCCCCAGCATTTT,CASSESEQGAGSNQPQHF
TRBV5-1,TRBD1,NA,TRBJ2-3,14,TGCGCCAGCAGCACGGACAGGGGGGCAGATACGCAGTATTTT,CASSTDRGADTQYF
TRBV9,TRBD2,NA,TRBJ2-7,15,TGTGCCAGCAGCGTCGACGGGGGGGCCGTCTACGAGCAGTACTTC,CASSVDGGAVYEQYF
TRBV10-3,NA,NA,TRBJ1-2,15,TGTGCCATCAGTGAGTTACCAGGGTCTGACGGTGGCTACACCTTC,CAISELPGSDGGYTF